This T cell receptor (beta chain) derives from a study of CD8 T cells in ankylosing spondylitis. Study-wide findings and caveats: A TCR beta motif of about 8 highly homologous variants appeared characteristic of ankylosing spondylitis blood.

This clonotype was counted many times. Its antigen is undetermined. Construction of TCR beta libraries was performed using quantitative 5'-RACE with molecular barcodes. MiXCR, run by TCRdb on the 5' RACE reads, gives a single entry per CDR3 protein. The repertoire holds approximately 540,000 distinct CDR3 sequences, with about 13% as singletons. CDR3 length: 14 amino acids. J gave up 6 bases and V 5 bases, and 8 bases lay outside the gene matches. This receptor was obtained from a male donor with ankylosing spondylitis. V usage is TRBV12-3 or TRBV12-4 and J usage is TRBJ2-7; TRBD1 aligns across 9 bases. Source material: blood, either unsorted or a sorted T cell fraction (not recorded which). CDR3 nucleotide sequence: TGTGCCAGCAGTGTCCGGGACAGGGCGTCCGAGCAGTACTTC. Its translation is CASSVRDRASEQYF.